What follows are 8 T cell receptor beta chains derived from one specimen sequenced in a study of T-cell memory formation after mild COVID-19. One entry per CDR3 protein results from TCRdb running MiXCR on the 5' RACE reads. This table has around 510,000 distinct CDR3 sequences, roughly 21% appearing once. Sequenced: PBMCs or a T cell subset sorted from them (not recorded which). These receptor sequences come from an adult woman who had mild COVID-19 (a few samples of this study predate the infection). Cell type and time point are not known.

The CDR3 region is CSVGRGIPETQYF. The CDR3 DNA sequence: TGCAGCGTTGGTCGCGGGATCCCAGAGACCCAGTACTTC. The gene calls are TRBV29-1 and TRBJ2-5; possibly TRBD2 for D (6 bases). Germline values: CDR1 SQVTM, CDR2 ANQGSEA. The CDR3 is 13 residues long. V lost 4 bases to trimming and J lost 4 bases, with 13 bases between them.

This clonotype has a handful of counts. The V and J genes are TRBV10-3 and TRBJ2-1; TRBD1 or TRBD2 may be the D gene (6 bases each). In germline, CDR1 is ENHRY, CDR2 SYGVKD. The germline V and J ends were trimmed by 10 bases and 8 bases, with 15 bases remaining between them. This CDR3 has 12 amino acids. The CDR3 nucleotides read TGTGCCACCTACCCCCGGGGGCATGAGCAGTTCTTC. Translating it yields CATYPRGHEQFF.

V is TRBV29-1 and J is TRBJ2-6, with D hard to call. The germline V and J ends were trimmed by 4 bases and 1 base, with 5 bases remaining between them. The CDR3 is made up of 13 amino acids. Germline V lookup: CDR1 SQVTM, CDR2 ANQGSEA. The CDR3 DNA is TGCAGCGTTGTGGGGTCTGGGGCCAACGTCCTGACTTTC. Amino acid sequence: CSVVGSGANVLTF.

This clonotype turned up a few times. The chain has TRBV3-1 and TRBJ1-3; TRBD1 is a possible D gene (6 bases). CDR3 length: 15 amino acids. Germline V lookup: CDR1 LGHDT, CDR2 YNNKEL (reference sequence). The V end was cut by 4 bases, the J end by 2 bases, with 12 bases between. In DNA form, the CDR3 reads TGTGCCAGCAGCCGAACAGGGACTACTGGAAACACCATATATTTT. It specifies CASSRTGTTGNTIYF.

This chain joins TRBV5-1 and TRBJ2-7; TRBD1 or TRBD2 may be the D gene (5 bases each). Looked up from germline, CDR1 is SGHRS and CDR2 is YFSETQ. The CDR3 sequence is 15 residues long. Trimming took 4 bases from V and 3 from J, leaving 17 bases between them. In DNA form, the CDR3 reads TGCGCCAGCAGCATAGGGACCGGAGATCGCTACGAGCAGTACTTC. It yields the protein CASSIGTGDRYEQYF.

This clonotype occurred once. The chain has TRBV12-3 or TRBV12-4 and TRBJ2-1; no definite D call. Trimming shortened V by 7 bases and J by 2 bases, and 3 bases separated the two germline ends. The CDR3 has 11 amino acids. The CDR3 region has the DNA TGTGCCAGCATAACCTACAATGAGCAGTTCTTC. Translated: CASITYNEQFF.

This clonotype showed up just a few times. V gene TRBV9 combines with J gene TRBJ2-2; 7 bases line up with TRBD2. Germline assignment: CDR1 SGDLS and CDR2 YYNGEE. With 0 bases clipped from V and 0 bases from J, the junction kept 5 bases outside the gene matches. This CDR3 has 17 residues. The CDR3 DNA reads TGTGCCAGCAGCGTAGTTCCCAGCGGGGCGAACACCGGGGAGCTGTTTTTT. This gives the protein CASSVVPSGANTGELFF. The complete variable domain, with remaining parts taken from reference TRBV9 and TRBJ2-2, reads DSGVTQTPKHLITATGQRVTLRCSPRSGDLSVYWYQQSLDQGLQFLIQYYNGEERAKGNILERFSAQQFPDLHSELNLSSLELGDSALYFCASSVVPSGANTGELFFGEGSRLTVL.

This clonotype was seen only a few times. The rearrangement links TRBV24-1 to TRBJ2-1; unclear D gene. Trimming cost V 7 bases and J 8 bases, with 23 bases left between them. CDR3 length: 16 amino acids. CDR1 and CDR2 from the germline V gene are KGHDR and SFDVKD. CDR3 loop: CATRPNPSASSYEQFF. CDR3 bases: TGTGCCACCAGACCTAATCCCAGCGCGAGCTCCTATGAGCAGTTCTTC.